Each of the 11 T cell receptor beta chains below was sequenced from the same sample in a study of tumor-infiltrating lymphocytes in oesophageal squamous cell carcinoma. One entry per CDR3 protein, called by TCRdb with MiXCR from the PCR reads. The sample consists of about 12,000 distinct CDR3 sequences, 45% to 65% of them appearing once. Sequenced input: esophageal tumor tissue. These receptors were collected from a female donor with esophageal squamous cell carcinoma.

This clonotype was recorded a few times. The conserved closing phenylalanine or tryptophan is absent in this CDR3, likely reflecting a read error. The limits of the CDR3 on the DNA are not certain, so only TCRdb's listed CDR3 is given. The rearrangement links TRBV7-8 to TRBJ2-7; TRBD1, the D gene given by the table, was not confirmed from the DNA. The CDR3 is 17 amino acids in total, end residues counted. The V gene's germline CDR1 is SGHVS and CDR2 FQNEAQ. The CDR3 sequence is CASSSRTGANYGYTFGS.

This chain uses TRBV7-8 with TRBJ2-4, with D possibly being TRBD2 (7 bases). The J call may be wrong; the DNA end is better matched by TRBJ2-7. CDR3 size: 14 residues. CDR1 is SGHVS, CDR2 FQNEAQ, per germline. In nucleotides, the CDR3 is TGTGCCAGCAGCTTAGCGGGGGGGCTGTACGAGCAGTACTTC. Protein: CASSLAGGLYEQYF.

This chain connects TRBV10-3 to TRBJ1-4; D is uncertain. This CDR3 is 12 amino acids long. Trimming pared 3 bases from V and 8 bases from J, leaving 7 bases between. Germline CDR1 is ENHRY and CDR2 is SYGVKD. The CDR3: CAISEKGEKLFF. The CDR3 nucleotides are TGTGCCATCAGTGAAAAGGGAGAAAAACTGTTTTTT.

The chain employs TRBV7-3 and TRBJ2-3, with TRBD2 identical over 10 bases. Per germline, CDR1 SGHTA and CDR2 FQGTGA. The CDR3 length is 14 residues. The V segment lost 5 bases and the J segment 9 bases; nucleotides outside the gene matches: 8. The CDR3 DNA follows: TGTGCCAGCAGCCCTGGGGCTAGCGGGGGAACGCAGTATTTT. Residues: CASSPGASGGTQYF.

The sample holds many counts of this clonotype. This may come from a read error, since a much larger clone is one base off. The chain links TRBV6-1 to TRBJ2-1; D is perhaps TRBD1 (6 bases). With 5 bases removed from V and 10 bases from J, the gap between germline ends came to 15 bases. This CDR3 has 13 amino acids. Germline CDR1 MNHNS, CDR2 SASEGT. The DNA of the CDR3 is TGTGCCAGCAGTTTCGGCAGGGGTTACGAGCAGTTCTTC. Translating it yields CASSFGRGYEQFF.

There are a few counts of this clonotype. This chain connects TRBV7-3 to TRBJ2-5; a weak D match, TRBD1 (7 bases). CDR3 size: 16 residues. CDR1 is SGHTA, CDR2 FQGTGA, per germline. V shed 2 bases and J shed 5 bases, with 18 bases lying between them. The CDR3 DNA reads as TGTGCCAGCAGCTTAGGGGGGACAGTAAATAGGGAGACCCAGTACTTC. Protein product: CASSLGGTVNRETQYF.

The rearrangement joins TRBV7-6 to TRBJ2-2; D may be TRBD1 (5 bases). The V gene's germline CDR1 is SGHVS and CDR2 FNYEAQ. V was pared by 3 bases and J by 4 bases, with 12 bases between. This CDR3 region has 15 residues. CDR3 DNA sequence: TGTGCCAGCAGCTTCCCGCAGGGTACCACCGGGGAGCTGTTTTTT. Amino acids: CASSFPQGTTGELFF.

This clonotype was counted many times. CDR3 bases: TGTGCCAGCAGTCCGGACAGGGGTAATTTGAACACTGAAGCTTTCTTT. This codes for CASSPDRGNLNTEAFF. The genes are TRBV14 and TRBJ1-1; TRBD1 matches 9 bases. Per the germline V gene, CDR1 is SGHDN and CDR2 is FVKESK. Germline trimming cut 6 bases from V and 0 bases from J; bases unmatched to any gene: 8. The CDR3 has 16 residues.

This chain links TRBV7-2 with TRBJ2-1; D may match TRBD1 or TRBD2 (5 bases each). The J call may be incorrect, as the DNA end agrees better with TRBJ2-7. CDR1 is SGHTA and CDR2 is FQGNSA in the germline V gene. This CDR3 has 14 amino acids. CDR3 amino acids: CASSLAREFYEQYF. The CDR3 DNA sequence: TGTGCCAGCAGCTTAGCCAGGGAGTTCTACGAGCAGTACTTC.

This chain joins TRBV12-3 or TRBV12-4 and TRBJ2-5, with 7 bases aligning to TRBD1. TRBJ1-2 explains the end of the DNA better; the J call may be wrong. This CDR3 is 14 amino acids long. This CDR3 is CASSARQGDYGYTF. CDR3 DNA: TGTGCCAGCAGTGCCCGACAGGGCGACTATGGCTACACCTTC.

The J gene is TRBJ2-1, the V gene TRBV25-1; the D gene is possibly TRBD1 (6 bases). CDR3 length: 15 residues. With 6 bases removed from V and 4 bases from J, the gap between germline ends came to 16 bases. Germline V lookup: CDR1 MGHDK, CDR2 SYGVNS. In DNA, the CDR3 is TGTGCCAGCAGGGGAACCGGGACACAATACAATGAGCAGTTCTTC. Residues: CASRGTGTQYNEQFF. Full variable domain (outside the CDR3, taken from reference TRBV25-1 and TRBJ2-1): EADIYQTPRYLVIGTGKKITLECSQTMGHDKMYWYQQDPGMELHLIHYSYGVNSTEKGDLSSESTVSRIRTEHFPLTLESARPSHTSQYLCASRGTGTQYNEQFFGPGTRLTVL.